These 16 T cell receptor beta chains originate from one sample sequenced in a study of T cells in women clearing cervical HPV infection. Some clones are missing from TCRdb's copy, which holds only in-frame ones; the method was immunoSEQ multiplex PCR. This listing includes around 46,000 clones. The source material was blood buffy coat. These receptors were collected from a woman aged 18 to 75 with a cervical HPV16 infection that either progressed to CIN3+ or cleared (not recorded which).

Worth noting for this clone: Coverage ceases 3 residues before the CDR3 finishes, and the germline J gene fills in the end. This sequence joins TRBV11-1 and TRBJ1-4; D is possibly TRBD1 (5 bases). The germline CDR1 and CDR2 sequences are SGHAT and FQDESV (reference sequence). V lost 2 bases and J 6 bases, leaving 7 bases between the germline ends. This CDR3 has 13 residues. This CDR3 is CASSLSGDEKLFF. Incomplete CDR3 DNA: TGTGCCAGCAGCTTATCGGGGGATGAAAAA.

A note on this clone: At one end, the junction sequence differs from germline, possibly due to a read error. The CDR3 spells CASREAGTHNEQFF. The sequenced CDR3 bases are TGTGCCAGCAGGGAAGCAGGGACACACAATGAG. The rearrangement links TRBV6-1 to TRBJ2-1; tentatively, D is TRBD1 (6 bases). The CDR3 end lies 3 residues beyond the end of the read and is filled in from the germline J gene. The CDR3 consists of 14 residues. The germline CDR1 and CDR2 sequences are MNHNS and SASEGT.

About this clone: At one end, the junction sequence differs from germline, possibly due to a read error. The chain's CDR3 is CASSPLAGGAPQETQYF. CDR3 DNA, as far as it was read: TGTGCCAGCTCTCCACTAGCGGGGGGGGCCCCCCAAGAGACC. The genes are TRBV18 and TRBJ2-5, with 13 positions matching TRBD2. The read stops 3 residues short of the end of the CDR3; the missing end is completed from the germline J gene. Looked up from germline, CDR1 is KGHSH and CDR2 is LQKENI. The CDR3 spans 17 residues.

With regard to this clone: The read ends 3 residues before the CDR3 terminus; that terminus is restored from the germline J gene. The chain joins TRBV5-1 to TRBJ1-1; no definite D call. V was shortened by 2 bases and J by 5 bases, with 10 bases between the two germline ends. Per germline, CDR1 SGHRS and CDR2 YFSETQ. The CDR3 extends over 13 amino acids. CDR3 sequence reads: CASSFRAGTEAFF. The covered CDR3 bases are TGCGCCAGCAGCTTTCGCGCAGGTACTGAA.

CDR3 loop: CAWSVGSGGPTDTQYF. The part of the CDR3 DNA that was read is TGTGCCTGGAGTGTGGGTAGCGGGGGGCCTACAGATACG. This chain uses TRBV30 with TRBJ2-3; 10 positions match TRBD2. The DNA ends 3 residues before the CDR3 does, and the rest of the CDR3 is filled in from the germline J gene. Germline assignment: CDR1 GTSNPN and CDR2 SVGIG (reference sequence). Germline trimming cut 0 bases from V and 3 bases from J; bases unmatched to any gene: 6. The CDR3 is 16 amino acids.

Notes on this clone: The CDR3 extends 3 residues past the end of the read, so its final part is completed from the germline J gene. The rearrangement links TRBV29-1 to TRBJ2-3; the D is unclear. V dropped 8 bases and J dropped 0 bases, with 12 bases sitting between them. Germline V gives CDR1 SQVTM, CDR2 ANQGSEA. The length of the CDR3 is 13 residues. The CDR3 sequence is CSHSRVSTDTQYF. The CDR3 bases that were read are TGCAGCCACTCACGGGTCAGCACAGATACG.

A word on this clone: The read terminates 3 residues before the CDR3 end, so the remaining end is supplied by the germline J gene. The chain uses TRBV7-3 and TRBJ2-7; TRBD1 agrees at 10 bases. This CDR3 contains 14 residues. CDR1 is SGHTA, CDR2 FQGTGA, per germline. V dropped 3 bases and J dropped 3; count of bases not matched to a gene: 2. CDR3 DNA, as far as it was read: TGTGCCAGCAGCTTGGGACAGGGGAACTACGAG. Its translation: CASSLGQGNYE. The entire CDR3 sequence reads CASSLGQGNYEQYF.

In regard to this clone: The CDR3 extends 3 residues past the end of the read, so its final part is completed from the germline J gene. The chain combines TRBV7-3 with TRBJ2-3, with TRBD2 matching 10 bases. This CDR3 comprises 15 residues. The junction had 2 bases not matched to a gene; V was cut back by 4 bases and J by 1 base. Germline CDR1 is SGHTA and CDR2 is FQGTGA. The chain's CDR3 is CASSSGLAGTDTQYF. Partial CDR3 DNA: TGTGCCAGCAGCTCCGGACTAGCGGGCACAGATACG.

A word on this clone: With the read ending 3 residues before the CDR3 end, the germline J gene is used to fill in that end. The V call is TRBV29-1, the J call TRBJ1-2; 9 nucleotides match TRBD1. The junction had 5 bases not matched to a gene; V was cut back by 5 bases and J by 4 bases. The V gene's germline CDR1 is SQVTM and CDR2 ANQGSEA. This CDR3 is built from 13 residues. The CDR3 spells CSVQDRGVYGYTF. CDR3 DNA, as far as it was read: TGCAGCGTTCAGGACAGGGGCGTCTATGGC.

With respect to this clone: With the read ending 3 residues before the CDR3 end, the germline J gene is used to fill in that end. This sequence joins TRBV20-1 and TRBJ1-2, with D maybe TRBD1 (5 bases). The ends were cut back, 1 base at V and 3 bases at J, with 6 bases in the middle. Per the germline V gene, CDR1 is DFQATT and CDR2 is SNEGSKA (reference sequence). The CDR3 loop spans 12 amino acids. The CDR3: CSARGGDYGYTF. The CDR3 DNA, read in part, is TGCAGTGCTAGAGGGGGGGACTATGGC.

Details on this clone: The CDR3 goes on 3 residues after the read ends, and that part is filled in from the germline J gene. The V and J genes are TRBV18 and TRBJ1-2, with a possible D match to TRBD1 (5 bases). Trimming stripped 3 bases from V and 2 bases from J, with 7 bases between. The CDR3 runs 13 residues. CDR1 and CDR2 (germline): KGHSH, LQKENI. Incomplete CDR3 DNA: TGTGCCAGCTCACCGGACAAGAACTATGGC. It is translated as CASSPDKNYG. The whole CDR3 sequence reads CASSPDKNYGYTF. The complete variable domain, with remaining parts taken from reference TRBV18 and TRBJ1-2, reads NAGVMQNPRHLVRRRGQEARLRCSPMKGHSHVYWYRQLPEEGLKFMVYLQKENIIDESGMPKERFSAEFPKEGPSILRIQQVVRGDSAAYFCASSPDKNYGYTFGSGTRLTVV.

As to this clone: From the germline J gene comes the end of the CDR3, since the read stops 3 residues before it. The V gene is TRBV18, the J gene TRBJ1-1; 7 bases align to TRBD1. Germline V gene lookup returns CDR1 KGHSH and CDR2 LQKENI. V lost 3 bases, J lost 3 bases, and 1 base stayed unmatched. This CDR3 has 13 residues. The sequenced CDR3 bases are TGTGCCAGCTCACCCGGACAGGACACTGAA. Its protein is CASSPGQDTE. The entire CDR3 sequence reads CASSPGQDTEAFF.

As concerns this clone: The sequence runs out 3 residues before the end of the CDR3; the remainder is reconstructed from the germline J gene. The chain joins TRBV11-2 to TRBJ1-4, with D uncertain. This CDR3 has 13 residues. Trimming removed 5 bases from V and 5 bases from J, with 9 bases in between. Germline values: CDR1 SGHAT, CDR2 FQNNGV. The CDR3 sequence: CASSAYENEKLFF. Partial CDR3 DNA: TGTGCCAGCAGCGCCTACGAGAATGAAAAA.

Of note for this clone: The CDR3 goes on 3 residues after the read ends, and that part is filled in from the germline J gene. Distinct nucleotide sequences in the sample also encode this CDR3. This rearrangement joins TRBV19 to TRBJ1-3; possible D gene TRBD1, 6 bases. This CDR3 has 16 amino acids. The germline CDR1 and CDR2 sequences are LNHDA and SQIVND (reference sequence). The covered CDR3 bases are TGTGCCAGTAGTAAAGGCCGTGCGGACAGTCTCGGCACA. This encodes CASSKGRADSLGT. The full CDR3 reads CASSKGRADSLGTIYF.

Points on this clone: Sequencing ends 3 residues short of the CDR3 end; the germline J gene provides the rest. The V gene is TRBV5-1, the J gene TRBJ1-2, with a tentative D call TRBD1 (5 bases). Trimming removed 4 bases at V and 4 bases at J, with 14 bases between. Per germline, CDR1 SGHRS and CDR2 YFSETQ. The length of the CDR3 is 14 residues. CDR3 amino acids: CASSPQGESYGYTF. Incomplete CDR3 DNA: TGCGCCAGCAGCCCCCAAGGGGAAAGCTATGGC. Supplemented by reference TRBV5-1 and TRBJ1-2, the full variable domain reads KAGVTQTPRYLIKTRGQQVTLSCSPISGHRSVSWYQQTPGQGLQFLFEYFSETQRNKGNFPGRFSGRQFSNSRSEMNVSTLELGDSALYLCASSPQGESYGYTFGSGTRLTVV.

On this clone itself: The read terminates 3 residues before the CDR3 end, so the remaining end is supplied by the germline J gene. The J gene is TRBJ2-1, the V gene TRBV30; 7 bases are shared with TRBD2. Germline values: CDR1 GTSNPN, CDR2 SVGIG (reference sequence). The ends lost 4 bases at V and 8 bases at J; junction bases unmatched: 11. The CDR3 loop spans 14 amino acids. The part of the CDR3 DNA that was read is TGTGCCTGGACGCGGGAGCTAGTGGCTGATGAG. Its translation is CAWTRELVADE. The entire CDR3 protein reads CAWTRELVADEQFF.